These 20 T cell receptor beta chains were sequenced from one sample in a study of Ad26.COV2.S vaccination and SARS-CoV-2 variants listed by TCRdb under 2021. According to the study, the label for this sample's treatment or condition signals: over 15 received Ad26.COV2.S at low or high dose, single or two shots; about 5 received placebo; per-sample allocation not given. For vaccine and placebo recipients, the sequenced repertoires came from samples collected on day 63 after the first injection. Receptor amplification or capture employed the immunoSEQ multiplex PCR assay. As stored in TCRdb, this immuneACCESS dataset retains in-frame rearrangements with V and J assigned. A fraction of the clones does not appear; measured against another copy, unresolved V genes explain less than half of the discrepancy, and the remainder lacks a known reason. The sample data list 320,000 or so clones, and approximately 87% of these were observed just once. The ten largest clones capture about 5.4% of the sample.

Sequenced material: peripheral blood, taken in a trial of Ad26.COV2.S vaccine versus placebo. The receptor source for this set is a person aged 18-60 years who received the Ad26.COV2.S COVID-19 vaccine or a placebo.

The chain carries TRBV5-4 and TRBJ2-1; D remains ambiguous. The ends were cut back, 0 bases at V and 6 bases at J, with 4 bases in the middle. This CDR3 is built from 12 residues. Germline-derived CDR1 and CDR2 are SGHNT and YYREEE (reference sequence). CDR3 amino acids: CASSLDSNEQFF. The DNA of the CDR3 is TGTGCCAGCAGCTTGGACAGCAATGAGCAGTTCTTC.

The chain links TRBV5-1 to TRBJ2-2; 10 nucleotides line up with TRBD2. Unmatched junction bases numbered 6, after V lost 1 base and J lost 0 bases. CDR3 size: 18 residues. Per germline, CDR1 SGHRS and CDR2 YFSETQ. The CDR3 loop reads CASSLSTSGASNTGELFF. For the CDR3, the DNA is TGCGCCAGCAGCTTGTCCACTAGCGGGGCGTCGAACACCGGGGAGCTGTTTTTT. Complete variable domain (other parts from reference TRBV5-1 and TRBJ2-2): KAGVTQTPRYLIKTRGQQVTLSCSPISGHRSVSWYQQTPGQGLQFLFEYFSETQRNKGNFPGRFSGRQFSNSRSEMNVSTLELGDSALYLCASSLSTSGASNTGELFFGEGSRLTVL.

Only a few counts were recorded for this clone. V usage is TRBV7-2 and J usage is TRBJ1-2; 7 bases agree with TRBD1. The CDR3 has 14 amino acids. The ends lost 2 bases at V and 7 bases at J; junction bases unmatched: 7. CDR1 is SGHTA and CDR2 is FQGNSA in the germline V gene. The CDR3 region is CASSLTGAGSGYTF. The CDR3 DNA sequence: TGTGCCAGCAGCTTAACAGGGGCGGGTAGTGGCTACACCTTC.

The CDR3 bases are TGCGCCAGCAGCCAAGAGAGACACCCTACCTACGAGCAGTACTTC. Translated: CASSQERHPTYEQYF. The rearrangement links TRBV4-3 to TRBJ2-7; D uncertain. Trimming left V 0 bases short and J 2 bases short, with 11 bases between. In germline, CDR1 is LGHNA, CDR2 YSLEER. The CDR3 spans 15 residues.

The chain is built from TRBV6-5 and TRBJ1-3; D not resolved. Germline loops: CDR1 MNHEY, CDR2 SVGAGI. This CDR3 region has 15 residues. The ends were cut back, 5 bases at V and 0 bases at J, with 11 bases in the middle. The CDR3 protein is CASSPSSFSGNTIYF. In DNA, the CDR3 is TGTGCCAGCAGTCCATCTTCATTCTCTGGAAACACCATATATTTT.

This clone was counted a few times. V gene TRBV7-9 combines with J gene TRBJ1-6; the D is unclear. The CDR3 sequence is 14 residues long. Trimming shortened V by 6 bases and J by 8 bases, and 14 bases separated the two germline ends. Germline V gene lookup returns CDR1 SEHNR and CDR2 FQNEAQ (reference sequence). DNA of the CDR3: TGTGCCAGCAGGGAGACATGGGCGGATTCACCCCTCCACTTT. It codes for CASRETWADSPLHF.

This clone came up a few times. The rearrangement joins TRBV10-1 to TRBJ2-7, with TRBD1 matching over 7 bases. This CDR3 spans 14 amino acids. With 6 bases clipped from V and 2 bases from J, the junction kept 7 bases outside the gene matches. CDR1 is WNHNN, CDR2 SYGVQD, per germline (reference sequence). The CDR3 DNA reads TGCGCCAGCAGCGACGGGACAGCGACCTACGAGCAGTACTTC. This sequence encodes CASSDGTATYEQYF.

The V gene is TRBV28, the J gene TRBJ1-4; 8 nucleotides align to TRBD1. The CDR3 loop spans 19 amino acids. J gave up 2 bases and V 5 bases, and 16 bases lay outside the gene matches. Per germline, CDR1 MDHEN and CDR2 SYDVKM. For the CDR3, the DNA is TGTGCCAGCAGTCCCTTCGGGGACAGGATTCCTCCGACTAATGAAAAACTGTTTTTT. Amino acids: CASSPFGDRIPPTNEKLFF.

This clone was detected only once. This rearrangement joins TRBV4-3 to TRBJ2-1, with 9 positions matching TRBD2. This CDR3 is 16 amino acids long. Germline-derived CDR1 and CDR2 are LGHNA and YSLEER. Unmatched junction bases numbered 7, after V lost 0 bases and J lost 7 bases. CDR3 in DNA: TGCGCCAGCAGCCAAGAGGTAGAAGCGGGAGGTAATGAGCAGTTCTTC. It yields the protein CASSQEVEAGGNEQFF.

The chain has TRBV25-1 and TRBJ2-7; D possibly corresponds to TRBD1 (9 bases). V was clipped by 10 bases and J by 6 bases, with 25 bases between them. CDR1 is MGHDK, CDR2 SYGVNS, per germline. This CDR3 region has 15 residues. Written as DNA, the CDR3 is TGTGCCACCCCCCGGGGGGGACAGGGTGAGTCCGAGCAGTACGTC. Translated, it gives CATPRGGQGESEQYV.

The CDR3: CSASWASGRAPNSYNEQFF. DNA of the CDR3: TGCAGTGCTAGTTGGGCTAGCGGGAGGGCCCCTAACTCCTACAATGAGCAGTTCTTC. The J gene is TRBJ2-1, the V gene TRBV20-1; 12 positions agree with TRBD2. The V segment lost 3 bases and the J segment 0 bases; nucleotides outside the gene matches: 12. The CDR3 has 19 amino acids. Germline V CDR1 and CDR2: DFQATT, SNEGSKA (reference sequence).

This clone was seen a single time. This chain joins TRBV2 and TRBJ2-7; D call uncertain. CDR1 is SNHLY and CDR2 is FYNNEI in the germline V gene. V gave up 11 bases and J gave up 2 bases, with 22 bases separating them. The CDR3 extends over 15 amino acids. The CDR3 bases are TGTGCCTCCGAGTACCTCTGGCCGGCTACCTACGAGCAGTACGTC. It yields the protein CASEYLWPATYEQYV.

Concerning this clone: The same CDR3 can be traced to other DNA sequences in this sample. The gene calls are TRBV18 and TRBJ1-5; D gene unclear. This CDR3 region has 13 residues. The V end was cut by 0 bases, the J end by 7 bases, with 7 bases between. Germline V CDR1 and CDR2: KGHSH, LQKENI. The DNA of the CDR3 is TGTGCCAGCTCACCACCGGGGAACCAGCCCCAGCATTTT. Translated: CASSPPGNQPQHF.

This chain's CDR3 is CASSMLGGWYGYTF. Written as DNA, the CDR3 is TGTGCCAGTAGTATGTTGGGGGGCTGGTATGGCTACACCTTC. V and J are TRBV19 and TRBJ1-2, with D perhaps TRBD1 (6 bases). Trimming pared 3 bases from V and 5 bases from J, leaving 13 bases between. Germline V gene sequence: CDR1 LNHDA, CDR2 SQIVND (reference sequence). The CDR3 has 14 residues. Full variable domain (remainder filled in from reference TRBV19 and TRBJ1-2): DGGITQSPKYLFRKEGQNVTLSCEQNLNHDAMYWYRQDPGQGLRLIYYSQIVNDFQKGDIAEGYSVSREKKESFPLTVTSAQKNPTAFYLCASSMLGGWYGYTFGSGTRLTVV.

V gene TRBV7-2 combines with J gene TRBJ1-3; a possible D gene is TRBD1 (5 bases). The CDR3 sequence is 15 residues long. Between the trimmed V and J ends, which lost 5 bases and 4 bases, there was a span of 15 bases. CDR1 is SGHTA, CDR2 FQGNSA, per germline. The CDR3, as DNA: TGTGCCAGCAGCAATCCGGGGCAGAGGGGAAACACCATATATTTT. As protein: CASSNPGQRGNTIYF.

This sequence joins TRBV11-2 and TRBJ1-3; the D is unclear. V shed 5 bases and J shed 2 bases, with 13 bases lying between them. The CDR3 is 15 residues long. The germline CDR1 and CDR2 sequences are SGHAT and FQNNGV. The CDR3 region is CASSPGHGPGNTIYF. In DNA form, the CDR3 reads TGTGCCAGCAGCCCTGGCCATGGTCCTGGAAACACCATATATTTT.

This chain links TRBV6-2 or TRBV6-3 with TRBJ2-3; D not resolved. Between the trimmed V and J ends, which lost 2 bases and 6 bases, there was a span of 18 bases. Germline V gene lookup returns CDR1 MNHEY and CDR2 SVGEGT. The CDR3 runs to 16 residues. CDR3 sequence (DNA): TGTGCCAGCAGTTACCCCGCGCGGCTTCTGTCGGATACGCAGTATTTT. It is translated as CASSYPARLLSDTQYF.

The count of this clone is one. The V call is TRBV6-5, the J call TRBJ1-1; TRBD1 aligns across 7 bases. Trimming removed 2 bases from V and 6 bases from J; junction bases left unmatched: 9. This CDR3 spans 15 amino acids. The germline CDR1 and CDR2 sequences are MNHEY and SVGAGI. This CDR3 is CASSYERTGSPEAFF. In nucleotides, the CDR3 is TGTGCCAGCAGTTACGAGCGGACAGGTAGCCCTGAAGCTTTCTTT.

V usage is TRBV11-2 and J usage is TRBJ2-7; D is unclear. Germline CDR1 is SGHAT and CDR2 is FQNNGV. This CDR3 spans 12 amino acids. V was clipped by 5 bases and J by 6 bases, with 11 bases between them. The CDR3 sequence: CASSRWSAEQYF. CDR3 coding DNA: TGTGCCAGCAGCCGGTGGAGCGCCGAGCAGTACTTC.

This chain links TRBV30 with TRBJ2-3; D is unresolved. From germline, CDR1 is GTSNPN and CDR2 SVGIG (reference sequence). V lost 0 bases to trimming and J lost 2 bases, with 12 bases between them. The length of the CDR3 is 15 residues. CDR3 DNA sequence: TGTGCCTGGAGTGTACGGATCACTTACACAGATACGCAGTATTTT. Residues: CAWSVRITYTDTQYF.